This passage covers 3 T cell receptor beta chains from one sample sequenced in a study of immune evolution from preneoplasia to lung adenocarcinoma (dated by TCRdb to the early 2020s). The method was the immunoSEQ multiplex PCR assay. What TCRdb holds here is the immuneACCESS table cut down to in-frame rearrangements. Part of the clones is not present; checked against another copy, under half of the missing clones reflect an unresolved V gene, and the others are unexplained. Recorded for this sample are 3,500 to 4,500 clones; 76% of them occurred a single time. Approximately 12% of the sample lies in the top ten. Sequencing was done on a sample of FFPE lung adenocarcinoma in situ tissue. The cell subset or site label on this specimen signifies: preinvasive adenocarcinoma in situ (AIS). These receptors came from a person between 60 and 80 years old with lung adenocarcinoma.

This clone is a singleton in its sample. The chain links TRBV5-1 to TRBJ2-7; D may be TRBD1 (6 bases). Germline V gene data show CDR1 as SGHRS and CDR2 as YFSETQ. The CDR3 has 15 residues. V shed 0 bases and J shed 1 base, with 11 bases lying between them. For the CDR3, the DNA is TGCGCCAGCAGCTTGGTTCCAGGGGATTCCTACGAGCAGTACTTC. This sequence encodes CASSLVPGDSYEQYF. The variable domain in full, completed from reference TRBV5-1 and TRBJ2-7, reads KAGVTQTPRYLIKTRGQQVTLSCSPISGHRSVSWYQQTPGQGLQFLFEYFSETQRNKGNFPGRFSGRQFSNSRSEMNVSTLELGDSALYLCASSLVPGDSYEQYFGPGTRLTVT.

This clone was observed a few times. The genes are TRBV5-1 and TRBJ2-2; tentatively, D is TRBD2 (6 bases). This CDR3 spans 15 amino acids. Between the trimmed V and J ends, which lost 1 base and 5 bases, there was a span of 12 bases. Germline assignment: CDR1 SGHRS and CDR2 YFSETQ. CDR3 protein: CASSLTSGETGELFF. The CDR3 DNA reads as TGCGCCAGCAGCTTGACGTCGGGGGAGACCGGGGAGCTGTTTTTT.

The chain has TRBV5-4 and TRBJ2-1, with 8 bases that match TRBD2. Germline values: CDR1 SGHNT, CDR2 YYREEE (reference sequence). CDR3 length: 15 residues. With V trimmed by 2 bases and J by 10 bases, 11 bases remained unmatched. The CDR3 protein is CASSLGGLGGGEQFF. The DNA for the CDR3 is TGTGCCAGCAGCTTAGGGGGACTAGGGGGAGGCGAGCAGTTCTTC. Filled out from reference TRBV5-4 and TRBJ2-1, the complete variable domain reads ETGVTQSPTHLIKTRGQQVTLRCSSQSGHNTVSWYQQALGQGPQFIFQYYREEENGRGNFPPRFSGLQFPNYSSELNVNALELDDSALYLCASSLGGLGGGEQFFGPGTRLTVL.